This T cell receptor (beta chain) is drawn from a study of cytomegalovirus exposure and HLA in healthy donors. The study ran its PCR with 60 Vbeta and 13 Jbeta primers. Sequencing was performed with immunoSEQ multiplex PCR; in TCRdb, only in-frame clones are kept and a portion is missing. The repertoire holds about 180,000 clones, with over 70% as singletons. The study, taken as a whole, reports: Reports state that TCR beta sequences accurately predicted most subjects' HLA-A and HLA-B alleles.

The CDR3 spans 14 residues. Germline V lookup: CDR1 SGHRS, CDR2 YFSETQ. Trimming removed 4 bases from V and 4 bases from J, with 13 bases in between. Note on this clone: Its specificity is not known.

The chain joins TRBV5-1 to TRBJ2-3; possibly TRBD1 for D (5 bases). Sequenced: PBMCs. This TCR came from a woman aged 50 to 60 in good health and CMV-seronegative. Here the CDR3 reads CASSKGDYADTQYF. The CDR3 DNA follows: TGCGCCAGCAGCAAAGGGGATTACGCAGATACGCAGTATTTT.